The 13 T cell receptor beta chains in this list originate from one sample, sequenced in a study of Tregs in tolerant kidney transplant recipients. Some clones are missing from TCRdb's copy, which holds only in-frame ones; the method was immunoSEQ multiplex PCR. In the table there are approximately 93,000 clones, approximately 93% of which are singletons. Sequencing used CD4+ T cells from blood, obtained before the transplant. All receptors derive from a human donor who received a combined kidney and bone marrow transplant.

The V gene is TRBV11-3, the J gene TRBJ2-7; maybe TRBD1 (5 bases). Germline assignment: CDR1 SGHNT and CDR2 YENEEA. V shed 4 bases and J shed 2 bases, with 6 bases lying between them. The CDR3 length is 12 residues. The CDR3, as DNA: TGTGCCAGCAGCTCAGGGACCTACGAGCAGTACTTC. Its translation: CASSSGTYEQYF.

J is TRBJ2-7 and V is TRBV18; 12 bases match TRBD2. Per germline, CDR1 KGHSH and CDR2 LQKENI. V was clipped by 6 bases and J by 2 bases; unmatched bases: 5. The CDR3 covers 15 residues. The DNA of the CDR3 is TGTGCCAGCTCGCCAACTAGCGGGGGGCCCTACGAGCAGTACTTC. Translated, it gives CASSPTSGGPYEQYF. Full variable domain (outside the CDR3, taken from reference TRBV18 and TRBJ2-7): NAGVMQNPRHLVRRRGQEARLRCSPMKGHSHVYWYRQLPEEGLKFMVYLQKENIIDESGMPKERFSAEFPKEGPSILRIQQVVRGDSAAYFCASSPTSGGPYEQYFGPGTRLTVT.

This clone has just one count. The rearrangement joins TRBV30 to TRBJ2-3; D is uncertain. Between the trimmed V and J ends, which lost 5 bases and 3 bases, there was a span of 9 bases. The germline gives CDR1 GTSNPN, CDR2 SVGIG (reference sequence). The CDR3 spans 12 residues. The CDR3 is CAWGGLTDTQYF. CDR3 in DNA: TGTGCCTGGGGCGGCCTTACAGATACGCAGTATTTT.

The genes are TRBV19 and TRBJ1-4; no clear D gene. Trimming shortened V by 6 bases and J by 0 bases, and 8 bases separated the two germline ends. Germline CDR1 LNHDA, CDR2 SQIVND (reference sequence). The CDR3 is 14 residues long. CDR3 DNA sequence: TGTGCCAGTAGCGTAACAGCAACTAATGAAAAACTGTTTTTT. Translating gives CASSVTATNEKLFF.

The J gene is TRBJ2-7, the V gene TRBV7-2, with 8 bases fitting TRBD2. This CDR3 region has 16 residues. CDR1 and CDR2 from the germline V gene are SGHTA and FQGNSA. The V gene end was trimmed by 1 base and the J gene end by 3 bases; junction bases not matched to a gene: 8. The CDR3 sequence: CASSLGLTGGDYEQYF. The DNA of the CDR3 is TGTGCCAGCAGCTTAGGGTTGACCGGGGGGGACTACGAGCAGTACTTC.

The CDR3 is CASSSFFGGQQYF. The CDR3 DNA reads as TGTGCCAGCAGTTCCTTCTTTGGCGGGCAGCAGTACTTC. The chain uses TRBV28 and TRBJ2-7; TRBD2 might be the D (5 bases). In germline, CDR1 is MDHEN, CDR2 SYDVKM. The CDR3 covers 13 residues. V was trimmed by 4 bases and J by 8 bases, leaving 15 bases between them. The whole variable domain, filled in from reference TRBV28 and TRBJ2-7, reads DVKVTQSSRYLVKRTGEKVFLECVQDMDHENMFWYRQDPGLGLRLIYFSYDVKMKEKGDIPEGYSVSREKKERFSLILESASTNQTSMYLCASSSFFGGQQYFGPGTRLTVT.

The chain uses TRBV28 and TRBJ2-3; 9 bases map to TRBD1. Losses at the gene ends were 4 bases for V and 1 base for J; bases not matched to a gene: 0. Germline V gene sequence: CDR1 MDHEN, CDR2 SYDVKM. The CDR3 covers 14 residues. CDR3 DNA sequence: TGTGCCAGCAGTTGGACAGGGGGCACAGATACGCAGTATTTT. This codes for CASSWTGGTDTQYF.

This clone was recorded once. The CDR3 DNA reads TGTGCCAGCAGTTACTCGCGGAACACTGAAGCTTTCTTT. It encodes CASSYSRNTEAFF. This chain links TRBV6-5 with TRBJ1-1; no reliable D call. Deletions cut 0 bases from V and 1 base from J, with 3 bases between. CDR1 and CDR2 (germline): MNHEY, SVGAGI. This CDR3 is 13 amino acids long.

The chain links TRBV11-2 to TRBJ2-7; unclear D gene. Germline lookup yields CDR1 SGHAT and CDR2 FQNNGV. The CDR3 is 12 amino acids. V dropped 5 bases and J dropped 4 bases, with 9 bases sitting between them. CDR3 region: CASSQAHYEQYF. The CDR3 bases are TGTGCCAGCAGCCAAGCGCATTACGAGCAGTACTTC.

CDR3 DNA: TGTGCCAGCAGCTGGACAGGACCCGGAAACACCATATATTTT. This sequence encodes CASSWTGPGNTIYF. This sequence joins TRBV7-2 and TRBJ1-3, with 7 bases that match TRBD1. Germline values: CDR1 SGHTA, CDR2 FQGNSA. The CDR3 sequence is 14 residues long. V was pared by 4 bases and J by 4 bases, with 4 bases of the junction left unmatched.

V gene TRBV11-3 combines with J gene TRBJ2-7; maybe TRBD2 (6 bases). The CDR3 loop spans 14 amino acids. Germline V gene lookup returns CDR1 SGHNT and CDR2 YENEEA. Trimming took 4 bases from V and 0 from J, leaving 10 bases between them. Written as DNA, the CDR3 is TGTGCCAGCAGCTCGGGACTCCTCTCCTACGAGCAGTACTTC. Amino acids: CASSSGLLSYEQYF.

Comments on this clone: Other DNA sequences in this specimen translate into the identical CDR3. This chain uses TRBV15 with TRBJ1-6; D perhaps matches TRBD1 (5 bases). The ends were cut back, 5 bases at V and 6 bases at J, with 17 bases in the middle. CDR3 length: 16 residues. CDR1 LNHNV and CDR2 YYDKDF come from the germline V gene (reference sequence). DNA of the CDR3: TGTGCCACCAGCCCCAGGGAGGCAGGACTTAATTCACCCCTCCACTTT. Translation: CATSPREAGLNSPLHF.

This chain links TRBV6-1 with TRBJ2-3; 7 bases match TRBD1. CDR1 is MNHNS and CDR2 is SASEGT in the germline V gene. The CDR3 runs to 15 residues. Losses at the gene ends were 4 bases for V and 2 bases for J; bases not matched to a gene: 6. CDR3 in DNA: TGTGCCAGCAGTGGTGACAGGGCGTACACAGATACGCAGTATTTT. It translates to CASSGDRAYTDTQYF.